This TCR beta chain emerged from a study of lymphopenia after photon versus proton radiotherapy. Regarding this clone: The antigen is unknown.

Whole-study findings and limits: In patients who died, overall survival fell as post-nadir TCR diversity dropped more. Oligoclonal CD8+ Temra expansion after nadir drove photon patients' diversity drop. Authors raise, but do not show, better survival with proton therapy. Relative stability marked proton patients; photon patients lost diversity and naive cells.

Clones were read by immunoSEQ multiplex PCR, and TCRdb kept only the in-frame ones, dropping some. The table records some 70,000 clones, 75% to 90% of them present only once. The material sequenced was peripheral blood, taken from a patient treated with proton-based radiotherapy. The receptor was isolated from a man at least 80 years old with esophageal cancer.

The CDR3 sequence is CASSPEWGFGYTF. The CDR3 region has the DNA TGTGCCAGCAGTCCCGAGTGGGGATTTGGCTACACCTTC. The rearrangement links TRBV5-5 to TRBJ1-2, with D uncertain. CDR3 length: 13 amino acids. The V end lost 5 bases, the J end lost 7 bases, and 15 bases lay between the germline ends. Germline V CDR1 and CDR2: SGHKS, YYEKEE (reference sequence).